This T cell receptor beta chain appears in the sequencing data of a study of shared clonotypes between healthy human individuals (dated by TCRdb to about 2020). For the wider study: The cohort comprised a couple of women and a few men aged 18 to 49 years. For each donor, CD4 naive and CD4 memory were each run on three plates, CD8 naive on two plates, and CD8 memory on one plate. The study deeply sequenced blood TCR repertoires of five healthy adults to estimate repertoire size and the extent of clonotype sharing between individuals. Different laboratories and diverse techniques were used to prepare libraries and sequence TCR repertoires, to increase sequencing depth and limit assay-specific biases. Leukapheresis yielded between about 0.9 and 10 billion PBMCs per donor. What the authors observed across the whole study: The small number of donors limited the genetic and exposure-history diversity represented. Only blood was sampled, and tissue TCR repertoires likely differ from those in blood. Pairwise subsampling led to the expectation that sequencing depth would affect the degree of clonotype sharing among donors. Higher generation probabilities were observed for clonotypes shared by all four sorted-subset donors than for non-shared clonotypes. Larger estimated clonotype richness was generally found for naive subsets than for memory subsets. When a few donors were compared, the shared fraction of clonotypes was 5% to 6.5% for naive CD4, around 3.6% for naive CD8, roughly 2.5% for memory CD4, and around 0.37% for memory CD8. Even with the large sequencing depth, rarefaction of the sorted-subset datasets indicated that sequencing was incomplete.

In regard to this clone: The specificity of this receptor is unknown. No base quality values were provided; no much bigger clone lies one nucleotide off.

Its CDR3 holds 15 amino acids, cysteine through phenylalanine. Of all the DNA, just the CDR3 is kept, 45 bases in frame from base 1. V and J are truncated by 3 bases and 0 bases respectively, leaving an intervening sequence of 9 bases. According to the germline V gene (reference sequence), CDR1 reads GTSNPN and CDR2 reads SVGIG. Using the deep immunoSEQ assay, multiplex PCR amplified TCR CDR3 regions from genomic DNA. Genomic DNA extracted from each cell subset was distributed evenly over all wells of several immunoSEQ 96-well plates, and each plate served as one replicate. For sorted subsets, around 200 ng genomic DNA, equal to 25,000 to 35,000 T cell genomes, was loaded into each replicate PCR. Purified libraries were quantified with a Qubit 3.0 fluorometer, sized on a Bioanalyzer 2100, and re-quantified with the KAPA Library Quantification kit. Every immunoSEQ 96-well plate was sequenced on a dedicated single-read 150-cycle Illumina NextSeq 550 flow cell. The source study handled its data this way. The immunoSEQ output contained only junctional sequences without quality scores, so filtering could not match that applied to full-length reads. Sequences were annotated with PyIR, a Python wrapper for IgBLAST v1.9, and V/J genes and CDR3 were assigned using IMGT germline references. Reads were removed for weak V/J assignments (E-value above 1e-6), missing CDR3, stop codons, out-of-frame junctions, or ambiguous translated residues. V3J clonotypes were defined by identical inferred V gene, J gene, and CDR3 amino acid sequence. To compute the percentage overlap between repertoires, the number of shared unique clonotypes was divided by the size of the smaller repertoire. Repertoire richness was assessed with RTK rarefaction, the Chao1 estimator, and Recon v2.1 estimates of unobserved clonotypes. Generation probabilities for all TCRbeta clonotypes obtained by the gDNA method from four donors were computed using OLGA. Imported from immuneACCESS, the table was reduced by TCRdb to in-frame sequences with V and J called. These copies leave out some clones; in studies compared against another copy, an unresolved V gene accounts for under half, and the cause of the remainder is not known. V, J and clone size reflect that table, while D and trimming were determined from the DNA. This sample is represented by approximately 2.1 million clones; just over 90% of them were singletons. Under 0.45% of the sample is in the top ten clones.

The donors were healthy, HIV-negative adults who had no recently reported acute infections or vaccinations. Every donor was a Caucasian adult residing in Nashville, Tennessee, USA. CD4+ T cells were enriched by magnetic negative selection; naive cells were then positively selected on CD45RA, and the negative fraction formed the memory subset. Blood was collected by leukapheresis, and PBMCs were isolated by Ficoll-Histopaque density gradient centrifugation and then cryopreserved in liquid nitrogen vapor phase. Analytical flow cytometry was used to check the purity and quantity of each magnetically sorted T cell population. Each sorted fraction had its genomic DNA isolated and then quantified by UV absorbance on a Nanodrop 2000c.

Sequenced material: naive CD4+ T cells from PBMCs. The cell subset or site label on this specimen signifies: CD45RA+ positively selected. This TCR was recovered from a man aged 18 to 29 in good health. Some clones in this sample may be carry-over from other donors' samples. The rearranged chain carries TRBV30 and TRBJ2-6; the D segment cannot be called with confidence. The CDR3 protein sequence reads: CAWRRGTSGANVLTF. At the DNA level, the sequence is TGTGCCTGGAGGCGAGGAACCTCTGGGGCCAACGTCCTGACTTTC.